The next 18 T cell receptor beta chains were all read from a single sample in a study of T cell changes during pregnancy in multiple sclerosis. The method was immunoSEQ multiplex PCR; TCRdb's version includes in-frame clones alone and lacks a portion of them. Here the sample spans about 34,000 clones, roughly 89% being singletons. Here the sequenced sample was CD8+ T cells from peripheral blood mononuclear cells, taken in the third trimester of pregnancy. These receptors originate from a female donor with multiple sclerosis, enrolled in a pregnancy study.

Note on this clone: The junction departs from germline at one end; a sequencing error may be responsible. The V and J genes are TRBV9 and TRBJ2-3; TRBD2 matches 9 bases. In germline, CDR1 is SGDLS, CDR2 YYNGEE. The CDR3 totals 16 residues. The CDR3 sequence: CASTVSGGFLTDTQYF. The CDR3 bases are TGTGCCAGCACCGTAAGCGGGGGGTTCCTCACAGATACGCAGTATTTT.

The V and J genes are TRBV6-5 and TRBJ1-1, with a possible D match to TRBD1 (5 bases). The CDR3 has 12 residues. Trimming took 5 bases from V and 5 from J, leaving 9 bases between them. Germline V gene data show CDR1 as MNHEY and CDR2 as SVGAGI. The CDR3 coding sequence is TGTGCCAGCAGTCTCCAGGGAACTGAAGCTTTCTTT. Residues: CASSLQGTEAFF.

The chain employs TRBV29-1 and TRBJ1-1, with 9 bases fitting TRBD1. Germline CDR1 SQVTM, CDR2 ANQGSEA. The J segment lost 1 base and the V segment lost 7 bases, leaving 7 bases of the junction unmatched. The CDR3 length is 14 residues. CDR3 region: CSGRTGGGNTEAFF. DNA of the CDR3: TGCAGCGGCCGCACAGGGGGCGGGAACACTGAAGCTTTCTTT.

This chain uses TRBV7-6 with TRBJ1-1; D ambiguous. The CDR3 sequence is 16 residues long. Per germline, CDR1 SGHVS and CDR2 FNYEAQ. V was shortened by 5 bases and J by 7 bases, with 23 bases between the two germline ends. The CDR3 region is CASSIRFSIGEGEAFF. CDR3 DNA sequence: TGTGCCAGCAGCATCAGGTTCTCGATCGGGGAGGGTGAAGCTTTCTTT.

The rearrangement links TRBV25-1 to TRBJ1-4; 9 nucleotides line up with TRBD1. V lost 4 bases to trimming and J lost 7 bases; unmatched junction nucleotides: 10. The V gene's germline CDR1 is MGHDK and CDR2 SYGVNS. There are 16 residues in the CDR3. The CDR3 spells CASSAMTGGFGEKLFF. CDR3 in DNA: TGTGCCAGCAGTGCAATGACAGGGGGATTTGGTGAAAAACTGTTTTTT. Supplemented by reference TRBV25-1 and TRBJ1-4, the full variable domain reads EADIYQTPRYLVIGTGKKITLECSQTMGHDKMYWYQQDPGMELHLIHYSYGVNSTEKGDLSSESTVSRIRTEHFPLTLESARPSHTSQYLCASSAMTGGFGEKLFFGSGTQLSVL.

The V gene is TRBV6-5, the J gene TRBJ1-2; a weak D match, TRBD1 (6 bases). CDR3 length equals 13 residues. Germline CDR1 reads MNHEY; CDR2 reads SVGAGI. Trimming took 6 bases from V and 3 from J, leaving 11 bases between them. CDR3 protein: CASRWGPYYGYTF. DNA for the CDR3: TGTGCCAGCAGGTGGGGGCCGTACTATGGCTACACCTTC.

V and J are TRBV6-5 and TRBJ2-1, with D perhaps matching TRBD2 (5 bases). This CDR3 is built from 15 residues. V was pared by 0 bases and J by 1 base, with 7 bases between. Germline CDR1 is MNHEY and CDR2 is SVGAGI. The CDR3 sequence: CASSYSRGSYNEQFF. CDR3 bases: TGTGCCAGCAGTTACTCCCGGGGATCCTACAATGAGCAGTTCTTC.

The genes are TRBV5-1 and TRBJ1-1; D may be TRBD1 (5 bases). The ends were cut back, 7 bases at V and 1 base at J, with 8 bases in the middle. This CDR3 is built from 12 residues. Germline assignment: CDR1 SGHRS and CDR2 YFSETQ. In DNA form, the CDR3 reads TGCGCCAGCCGACAGCCGAACACTGAAGCTTTCTTT. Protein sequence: CASRQPNTEAFF. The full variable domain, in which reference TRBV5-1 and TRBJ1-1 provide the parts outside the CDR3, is KAGVTQTPRYLIKTRGQQVTLSCSPISGHRSVSWYQQTPGQGLQFLFEYFSETQRNKGNFPGRFSGRQFSNSRSEMNVSTLELGDSALYLCASRQPNTEAFFGQGTRLTVV.

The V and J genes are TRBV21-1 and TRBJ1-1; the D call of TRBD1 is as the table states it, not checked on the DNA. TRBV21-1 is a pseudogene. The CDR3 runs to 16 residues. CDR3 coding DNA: TGTGCCAGCAGCTCGGCGAGGACAGGGGGGGCCACTGAAGCTTTCTTT. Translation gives CASSSARTGGATEAFF.

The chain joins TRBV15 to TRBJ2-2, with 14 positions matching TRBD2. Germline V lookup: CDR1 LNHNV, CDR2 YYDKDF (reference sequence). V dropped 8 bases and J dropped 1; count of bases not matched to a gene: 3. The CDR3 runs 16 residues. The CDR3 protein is CATQGLAGENTGELFF. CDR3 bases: TGTGCCACCCAGGGACTAGCGGGGGAGAACACCGGGGAGCTGTTTTTT.

CDR3 residues: CASRLTTGTKAYEQYF. In DNA form, the CDR3 reads TGTGCCAGCAGACTCACGACAGGAACTAAAGCCTACGAGCAGTACTTC. V gene TRBV6-6 combines with J gene TRBJ2-7, with D possibly matching TRBD1 (6 bases). V lost 6 bases, J lost 2 bases, and 20 bases lay in between. This CDR3 contains 16 residues. Germline CDR1 and CDR2: MNHNY and SVGAGI (reference sequence).

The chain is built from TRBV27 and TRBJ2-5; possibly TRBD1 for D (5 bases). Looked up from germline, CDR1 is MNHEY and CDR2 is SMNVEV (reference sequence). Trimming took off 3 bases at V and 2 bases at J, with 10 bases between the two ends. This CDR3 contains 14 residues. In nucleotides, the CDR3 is TGTGCCAGCAGTTTTCTCGACAGACAAGAGACCCAGTACTTC. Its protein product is CASSFLDRQETQYF.

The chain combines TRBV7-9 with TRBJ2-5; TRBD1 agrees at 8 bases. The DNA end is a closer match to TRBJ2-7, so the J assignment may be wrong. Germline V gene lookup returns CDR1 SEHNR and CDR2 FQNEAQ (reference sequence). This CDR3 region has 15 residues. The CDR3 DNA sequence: TGTGCCAGCAGCAAGACAGGGGCGATCTCCTACGAGCAGTACTTC. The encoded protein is CASSKTGAISYEQYF.

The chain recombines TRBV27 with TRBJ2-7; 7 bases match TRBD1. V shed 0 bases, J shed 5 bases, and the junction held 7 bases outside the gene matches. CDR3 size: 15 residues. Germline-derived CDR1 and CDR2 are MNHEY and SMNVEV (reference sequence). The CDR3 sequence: CASSLSVNRGNEQYF. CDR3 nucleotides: TGTGCCAGCAGTTTATCTGTGAACAGGGGAAACGAGCAGTACTTC.

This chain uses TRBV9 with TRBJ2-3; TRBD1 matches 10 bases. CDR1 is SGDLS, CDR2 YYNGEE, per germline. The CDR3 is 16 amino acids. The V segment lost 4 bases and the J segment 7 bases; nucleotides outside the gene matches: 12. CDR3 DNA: TGTGCCAGCAGCTCCCTTAGGACAGGGGGAGCCTATACGCAGTATTTT. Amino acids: CASSSLRTGGAYTQYF.

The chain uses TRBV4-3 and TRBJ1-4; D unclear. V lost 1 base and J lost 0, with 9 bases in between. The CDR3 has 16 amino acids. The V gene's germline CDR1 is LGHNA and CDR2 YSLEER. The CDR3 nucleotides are TGCGCCAGCAGCCAAGCCCCCTATGCAACTAATGAAAAACTGTTTTTT. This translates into CASSQAPYATNEKLFF.

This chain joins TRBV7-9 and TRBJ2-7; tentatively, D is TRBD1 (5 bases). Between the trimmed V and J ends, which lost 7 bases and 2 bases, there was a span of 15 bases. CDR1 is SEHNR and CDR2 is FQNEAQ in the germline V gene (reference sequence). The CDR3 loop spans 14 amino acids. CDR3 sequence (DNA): TGTGCCAGCACCCCGTTTACAGGTGCCTACGAGCAGTACTTC. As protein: CASTPFTGAYEQYF.

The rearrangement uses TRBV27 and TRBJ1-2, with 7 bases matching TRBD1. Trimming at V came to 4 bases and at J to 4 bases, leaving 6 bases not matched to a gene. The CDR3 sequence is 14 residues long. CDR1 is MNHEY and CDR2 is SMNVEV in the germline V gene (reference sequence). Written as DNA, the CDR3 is TGTGCCAGCAGTTCTGACAGGGCGCCCTATGGCTACACCTTC. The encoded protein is CASSSDRAPYGYTF.